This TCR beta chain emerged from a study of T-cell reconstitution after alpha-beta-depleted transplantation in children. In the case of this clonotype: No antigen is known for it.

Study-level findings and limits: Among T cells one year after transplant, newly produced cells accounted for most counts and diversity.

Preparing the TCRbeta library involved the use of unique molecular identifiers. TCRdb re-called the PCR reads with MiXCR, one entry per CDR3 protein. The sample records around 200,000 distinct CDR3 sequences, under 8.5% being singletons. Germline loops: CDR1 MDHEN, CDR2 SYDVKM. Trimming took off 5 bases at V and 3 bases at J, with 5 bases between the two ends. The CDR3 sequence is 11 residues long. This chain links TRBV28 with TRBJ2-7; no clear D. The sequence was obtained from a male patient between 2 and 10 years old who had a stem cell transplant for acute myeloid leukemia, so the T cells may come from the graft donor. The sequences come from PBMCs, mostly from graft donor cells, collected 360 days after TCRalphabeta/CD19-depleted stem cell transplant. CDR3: CASSGYYEQYV. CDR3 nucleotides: TGTGCCAGCAGTGGCTACTACGAGCAGTACGTC.